Below, 13 T cell receptor beta chains from the same sample are listed, as sequenced in a study of T cell responses to AZD1222 COVID-19 vaccine. Measured with immunoSEQ multiplex PCR; TCRdb has only the in-frame clones, and not every one. Counted here are under 150,000 clones, about 91% occurring once; the ten biggest clones make up less than 6.5%. This material consisted of peripheral blood, taken 28 days after the second AZD1222 dose. The receptors derive from an adult who received the AZD1222 COVID-19 vaccine.

The chain employs TRBV5-4 and TRBJ2-3; 12 nucleotides agree with TRBD2. V shed 4 bases and J 3 bases; nucleotides not matched to a gene: 0. The CDR3 contains 14 residues. Germline lookup yields CDR1 SGHNT and CDR2 YYREEE (reference sequence). The CDR3 region has the DNA TGTGCCAGCAGCACTAGCGGGGGGACAGATACGCAGTATTTT. Its translation: CASSTSGGTDTQYF.

This clone was recorded once. J is TRBJ1-5 and V is TRBV6-6, with TRBD1 matching 7 bases. V shed 0 bases and J 1 base; nucleotides not matched to a gene: 0. The germline V gene encodes CDR1 MNHNY and CDR2 SVGAGI (reference sequence). The CDR3 length is 15 residues. The CDR3 loop is CASSYSDRSNQPQHF. Written as DNA, the CDR3 is TGTGCCAGCAGTTACTCGGACAGGAGCAATCAGCCCCAGCATTTT.

The rearrangement joins TRBV28 to TRBJ1-4, with TRBD1 as a possible D gene (5 bases). Germline CDR1 MDHEN, CDR2 SYDVKM. The CDR3 spans 14 residues. V dropped 6 bases and J dropped 0 bases, with 8 bases sitting between them. This chain's CDR3 is CASRGVATNEKLFF. In nucleotides, the CDR3 is TGTGCCAGCAGGGGGGTTGCAACTAATGAAAAACTGTTTTTT. The entire variable domain, with the rest obtained from reference TRBV28 and TRBJ1-4, is as follows: DVKVTQSSRYLVKRTGEKVFLECVQDMDHENMFWYRQDPGLGLRLIYFSYDVKMKEKGDIPEGYSVSREKKERFSLILESASTNQTSMYLCASRGVATNEKLFFGSGTQLSVL.

This sequence joins TRBV3-1 (or the pseudogene TRBV3-2) and TRBJ2-3, with 8 bases aligning to TRBD2. The CDR3 totals 17 residues. The V gene's germline CDR1 is LGHDT and CDR2 YNNKEL (reference sequence). Trimming at V came to 1 base and at J to 3 bases, leaving 9 bases not matched to a gene. The CDR3 here is CASSQVSYSGETDTQYF. CDR3 DNA sequence: TGTGCCAGCAGCCAAGTTTCCTATAGCGGGGAAACAGATACGCAGTATTTT.

The chain carries TRBV15 and TRBJ2-4; D is unresolved. This CDR3 comprises 14 residues. Germline V gives CDR1 LNHNV, CDR2 YYDKDF (reference sequence). Between the trimmed V and J ends, which lost 1 base and 8 bases, there was a span of 12 bases. The CDR3 DNA sequence: TGTGCCACCAGCAGAGCGGGCGGTGGGGACATTCAGTACTTC. Its translation: CATSRAGGGDIQYF.

The chain combines TRBV11-2 with TRBJ1-2; D perhaps matches TRBD1 (5 bases). With 5 bases removed from V and 6 bases from J, the gap between germline ends came to 10 bases. Looked up from germline, CDR1 is SGHAT and CDR2 is FQNNGV. The length of the CDR3 is 12 residues. The CDR3 bases are TGTGCCAGCAGCGTGCGGGGGGATGGCTACACCTTC. Translating it yields CASSVRGDGYTF. The full variable domain, completed using reference TRBV11-2 and TRBJ1-2, is EAGVAQSPRYKIIEKRQSVAFWCNPISGHATLYWYQQILGQGPKLLIQFQNNGVVDDSQLPKDRFSAERLKGVDSTLKIQPAKLEDSAVYLCASSVRGDGYTFGSGTRLTVV.

This chain joins TRBV7-2 and TRBJ1-3; no definite D call. Trimming removed 5 bases from V and 2 bases from J, with 13 bases in between. The CDR3 sequence is 15 residues long. The germline CDR1 and CDR2 sequences are SGHTA and FQGNSA. CDR3 DNA: TGTGCCAGCAGCGAGAGGGTCACCCCTGGAAACACCATATATTTT. It specifies CASSERVTPGNTIYF.

This chain uses TRBV4-2 with TRBJ2-7; D may correspond to TRBD1 or TRBD2 (5 bases each). The germline V gene has CDR1 LGHNA and CDR2 YNFKEQ. Trimming removed 5 bases at V and 5 bases at J, with 7 bases between. CDR3 size: 11 residues. The CDR3 region is CASSGGHEQYF. The CDR3 DNA reads as TGTGCCAGCAGCGGGGGTCACGAGCAGTACTTC.

As for this clone: Other DNA sequences in this sample translate to the same CDR3. This sequence joins TRBV6-5 and TRBJ2-6, with TRBD2 as a possible D gene (6 bases). Germline V gene data show CDR1 as MNHEY and CDR2 as SVGAGI. The CDR3 loop spans 16 amino acids. The ends were cut back, 0 bases at V and 0 bases at J, with 6 bases in the middle. The chain's CDR3 is CASSYSGGSGANVLTF. In DNA, the CDR3 is TGTGCCAGCAGTTACTCCGGGGGCTCTGGGGCCAACGTCCTGACTTTC.

V usage is TRBV7-9 and J usage is TRBJ2-7; 8 bases agree with TRBD1. The CDR3 loop spans 14 amino acids. Trimming at V came to 5 bases and at J to 5 bases, leaving 8 bases not matched to a gene. Germline values: CDR1 SEHNR, CDR2 FQNEAQ (reference sequence). This chain's CDR3 is CASSTRTGKDEQYF. CDR3 bases: TGTGCCAGCAGCACAAGGACAGGGAAGGACGAGCAGTACTTC.

The J gene is TRBJ1-2, the V gene TRBV7-9; 8 bases are shared with TRBD1. The germline V gene has CDR1 SEHNR and CDR2 FQNEAQ (reference sequence). The length of the CDR3 is 12 residues. The CDR3 here is CATRQGNYGYTF. CDR3 DNA sequence: TGTGCGACCAGACAGGGGAACTATGGCTACACCTTC.

The chain employs TRBV7-2 and TRBJ2-5; D unclear. Trimming pared 1 base from V and 5 bases from J, leaving 11 bases between. CDR1 and CDR2 from the germline V gene are SGHTA and FQGNSA. The CDR3 has 14 residues. The CDR3 here is CASSLGAERETQYF. The CDR3 DNA sequence: TGTGCCAGCAGCTTAGGTGCCGAGAGGGAGACCCAGTACTTC.

The chain combines TRBV28 with TRBJ1-3; D gene unclear. Between the trimmed V and J ends, which lost 7 bases and 0 bases, there was a span of 7 bases. The V gene's germline CDR1 is MDHEN and CDR2 SYDVKM. The length of the CDR3 is 13 residues. The CDR3 bases are TGTGCCAGCACCGTGGGCTCTGGAAACACCATATATTTT. This sequence encodes CASTVGSGNTIYF.